These 5 T cell receptor beta chains were sequenced from one sample in a study of blood T cell repertoires in COVID-19. Data came from immunoSEQ multiplex PCR; TCRdb stores just in-frame clones and leaves some out. The sample includes fewer than 200,000 clones, about four fifths of them seen just once. Sequencing was performed on peripheral blood. Receptors were obtained from a woman aged 70-85 years who had recovered from COVID-19.

This sequence joins TRBV9 and TRBJ2-1; 9 nucleotides agree with TRBD1. J lost 8 bases, V lost 1 base, and 7 bases had no gene match. Germline loops: CDR1 SGDLS, CDR2 YYNGEE. The CDR3 totals 15 residues. The CDR3 reads CASSVSTGGRDEQFF. The CDR3 DNA is TGTGCCAGCAGCGTAAGTACAGGGGGCCGGGATGAGCAGTTCTTC.

This chain connects TRBV27 to TRBJ1-1; TRBD1 is a possible D gene (5 bases). The germline CDR1 and CDR2 sequences are MNHEY and SMNVEV (reference sequence). Trimming removed 3 bases at V and 1 base at J, with 18 bases between. CDR3 length: 17 amino acids. In DNA, the CDR3 is TGTGCCAGCAGTTTGTCTGTAGGAACAGGCTGGAACACTGAAGCTTTCTTT. Translation: CASSLSVGTGWNTEAFF.

This chain links TRBV6-6 with TRBJ2-3; 13 nucleotides match TRBD2. J lost 4 bases, V lost 5 bases, and 15 bases had no gene match. This CDR3 region has 19 residues. CDR1 and CDR2 (germline): MNHNY, SVGAGI (reference sequence). The CDR3 DNA is TGTGCCAGCAGTCGAGAGGGACTAGCGGGGACGGGGGGGGCAGATACGCAGTATTTT. It yields the protein CASSREGLAGTGGADTQYF.

This chain uses TRBV3-1 (or the pseudogene TRBV3-2) with TRBJ2-1; 8 bases agree with TRBD1. The CDR3 loop spans 14 amino acids. Germline CDR1 LGHDT, CDR2 YNNKEL (reference sequence). V trimming: 3 bases; J trimming: 6 bases; junction bases outside the gene matches: 4. The CDR3 here is CASSHDRGGNEQFF. CDR3 DNA: TGTGCCAGCAGCCACGACAGGGGAGGCAATGAGCAGTTCTTC.

This clone was seen a handful of times. This CDR3 is CASNNPGQGAYEQYF. The DNA of the CDR3 is TGTGCCAGCAACAACCCGGGACAGGGTGCCTACGAGCAGTACTTC. The chain has TRBV7-6 and TRBJ2-7; 9 nucleotides agree with TRBD1. The CDR3 has 15 residues. CDR1 SGHVS and CDR2 FNYEAQ come from the germline V gene. Losses at the gene ends were 7 bases for V and 2 bases for J; bases not matched to a gene: 9.